The source of this TCR beta chain is a study of T cell responses to AZD1222 COVID-19 vaccine. Study-wide results and caveats: Distributed over spike, vaccine-associated CD4 TCRs predominated at 160-218 and 743-854. At study baseline, merely several AZD1222 recipients were seropositive.

Some clones are missing from TCRdb's copy, which holds only in-frame ones; the method was immunoSEQ multiplex PCR. The sample records 150,000 or so clones, roughly nine tenths being singletons. The CDR3 contains 16 residues. Trimming took off 5 bases at V and 0 bases at J, with 14 bases between the two ends. In germline, CDR1 is SGHVS, CDR2 FNYEAQ. A single count supports this clone. Its cognate antigen is unknown. The sequence was obtained from an adult in good health. This material consisted of peripheral blood, taken on day 0 of AZD1222 vaccination. J is TRBJ1-3 and V is TRBV7-6; D remains unclear. The CDR3 here is CASSGISGLSGNTIYF. The CDR3 DNA reads as TGTGCCAGCAGCGGGATTTCGGGCCTCTCTGGAAACACCATATATTTT.